One sample yielded the 10 T cell receptor beta chains listed below, sequenced in a study of PD-L1 blockade in urothelial cancer. Generated by immunoSEQ multiplex PCR, the TCRdb table keeps only in-frame clones and is missing some. The sample lists tens of thousands of clones, 84% occurring once. Time point reported: pretreatment peripheral blood. This material consisted of PBMCs, taken around atezolizumab (anti-PD-L1) treatment. The receptor source for this set is a man aged 60 to 69 with urothelial cancer.

The V gene is TRBV27, the J gene TRBJ2-1; 13 bases map to TRBD2. The germline V gene encodes CDR1 MNHEY and CDR2 SMNVEV (reference sequence). V lost 6 bases and J lost 0; bases outside the gene matches: 8. The CDR3 length is 18 residues. This chain's CDR3 is CASRGTSGVGVSYNEQFF. The CDR3 nucleotides read TGTGCCAGCAGAGGGACTAGCGGGGTCGGGGTCTCCTACAATGAGCAGTTCTTC.

This clone showed up just once. The chain has TRBV5-4 and TRBJ1-2; D gene ambiguous. CDR1 and CDR2 (germline): SGHNT, YYREEE (reference sequence). With 3 bases removed from V and 3 bases from J, the gap between germline ends came to 18 bases. The CDR3 extends over 16 amino acids. In nucleotides, the CDR3 is TGTGCCAGCAGCTCCCCTGACATTACCGGGGACTATGGCTACACCTTC. As protein: CASSSPDITGDYGYTF.

The CDR3 nucleotides read TGTGCCAGCAGTGGGGACTCCCTAGATACGCAGTATTTT. Translating it yields CASSGDSLDTQYF. The chain couples TRBV9 to TRBJ2-3; D perhaps matches TRBD2 (6 bases). Looked up from germline, CDR1 is SGDLS and CDR2 is YYNGEE. The CDR3 totals 13 residues. V lost 5 bases and J lost 5, with 12 bases in between.

The V call is TRBV30, the J call TRBJ1-2; D not resolved. The germline gives CDR1 GTSNPN, CDR2 SVGIG (reference sequence). CDR3 size: 16 residues. V was trimmed by 3 bases and J by 1 base, leaving 18 bases between them. The CDR3 protein is CAWSPFGGGNNYGYTF. The CDR3 nucleotides are TGTGCCTGGAGCCCATTCGGAGGAGGCAATAACTATGGCTACACCTTC.

The chain uses TRBV6-5 and TRBJ1-2, with 7 bases aligning to TRBD1. The CDR3 covers 12 residues. V lost 5 bases to trimming and J lost 8 bases; unmatched junction nucleotides: 5. The germline V gene has CDR1 MNHEY and CDR2 SVGAGI. The CDR3 nucleotides read TGTGCCAGCAGTGGGACAGTAGGCGGCTACACCTTC. It is translated as CASSGTVGGYTF.

V usage is TRBV28 and J usage is TRBJ2-7; a weak D match, TRBD2 (6 bases). V lost 2 bases to trimming and J lost 3 bases, with 11 bases between them. CDR1 is MDHEN and CDR2 is SYDVKM in the germline V gene. The CDR3 length is 14 residues. CDR3 region: CASSLRAGDYEQYF. The CDR3 DNA sequence: TGTGCCAGCAGTTTACGAGCGGGTGACTACGAGCAGTACTTC.

The chain is built from TRBV9 and TRBJ2-3; 15 bases are shared with TRBD2. Trimming took 3 bases from V and 2 from J; bases not matched to a gene: 4. In germline, CDR1 is SGDLS, CDR2 YYNGEE. The CDR3 spans 17 residues. The CDR3 region is CASSARTSGGATDTQYF. The CDR3 DNA is TGTGCCAGCAGCGCCCGGACTAGCGGGGGGGCCACAGATACGCAGTATTTT.

The chain uses TRBV27 and TRBJ2-3, with D uncertain. Germline CDR1 MNHEY, CDR2 SMNVEV (reference sequence). The germline V and J ends were trimmed by 3 bases and 0 bases, with 4 bases remaining between them. The CDR3 consists of 13 residues. This CDR3 is CASSFGSTDTQYF. In DNA form, the CDR3 reads TGTGCCAGCAGTTTCGGGAGCACAGATACGCAGTATTTT.

The V and J genes are TRBV11-2 and TRBJ2-5; TRBD2 aligns across 8 bases. With V trimmed by 5 bases and J by 5 bases, 10 bases remained unmatched. The CDR3 totals 15 residues. CDR1 and CDR2 from the germline V gene are SGHAT and FQNNGV. The CDR3 bases are TGTGCCAGCAGCCTAGCTCCGGGGGGGCGGGAGACCCAGTACTTC. It is translated as CASSLAPGGRETQYF. The full variable domain, in which reference TRBV11-2 and TRBJ2-5 provide the parts outside the CDR3, is EAGVAQSPRYKIIEKRQSVAFWCNPISGHATLYWYQQILGQGPKLLIQFQNNGVVDDSQLPKDRFSAERLKGVDSTLKIQPAKLEDSAVYLCASSLAPGGRETQYFGPGTRLLVL.

The chain carries TRBV23-1 and TRBJ2-1, with D possibly TRBD1 on 6 matching bases. TRBV23-1 is an ORF, and what it does is uncertain. V was clipped by 2 bases and J by 0 bases, with 17 bases between them. The length of the CDR3 is 18 residues. The CDR3, as DNA: TGCGCCAGCAGTCAAAGAGGTATTGGGGGCGACTCCTACAATGAGCAGTTCTTC. It translates to CASSQRGIGGDSYNEQFF.